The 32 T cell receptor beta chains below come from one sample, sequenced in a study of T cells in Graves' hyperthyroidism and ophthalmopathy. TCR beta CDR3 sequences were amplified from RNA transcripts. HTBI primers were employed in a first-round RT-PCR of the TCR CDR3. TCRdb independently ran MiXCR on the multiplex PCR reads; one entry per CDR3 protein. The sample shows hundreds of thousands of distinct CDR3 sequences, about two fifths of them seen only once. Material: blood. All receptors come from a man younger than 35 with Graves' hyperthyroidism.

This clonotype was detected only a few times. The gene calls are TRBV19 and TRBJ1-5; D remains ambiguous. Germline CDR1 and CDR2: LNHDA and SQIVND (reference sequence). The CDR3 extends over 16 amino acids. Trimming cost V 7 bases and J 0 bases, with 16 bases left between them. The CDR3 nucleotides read TGTGCCAGTAAGTCGTTGGGGTCGAATAGCAATCAGCCCCAGCATTTT. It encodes CASKSLGSNSNQPQHF.

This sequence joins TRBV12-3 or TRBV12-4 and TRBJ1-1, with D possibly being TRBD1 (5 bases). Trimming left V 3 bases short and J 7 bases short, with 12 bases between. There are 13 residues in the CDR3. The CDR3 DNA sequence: TGTGCCAGCAGTTTCTCGGCAGGGAATGAAGCTTTCTTT. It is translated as CASSFSAGNEAFF.

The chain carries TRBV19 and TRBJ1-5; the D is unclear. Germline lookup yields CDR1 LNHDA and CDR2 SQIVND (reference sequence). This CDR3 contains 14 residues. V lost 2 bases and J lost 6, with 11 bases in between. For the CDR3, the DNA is TGTGCCAGTAGTATAATGGGTCAAGGTCAGCCCCAGCATTTT. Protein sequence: CASSIMGQGQPQHF.

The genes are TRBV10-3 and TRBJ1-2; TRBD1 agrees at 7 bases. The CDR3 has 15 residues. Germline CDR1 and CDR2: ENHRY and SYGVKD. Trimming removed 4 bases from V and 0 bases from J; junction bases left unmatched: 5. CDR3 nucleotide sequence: TGTGCCATCAGTGTTGGGACAGTCGCTAACTATGGCTACACCTTC. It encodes CAISVGTVANYGYTF.

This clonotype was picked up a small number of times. As DNA, the CDR3 is TGTGCCAGCAGTTTCGGCGGGAGGCTGCACACCGGGGAGCTGTTTTTT. Protein product: CASSFGGRLHTGELFF. V usage is TRBV12-3 or TRBV12-4 and J usage is TRBJ2-2, with TRBD2 matching over 8 bases. The CDR3 consists of 16 residues. Trimming removed 3 bases from V and 3 bases from J; junction bases left unmatched: 6.

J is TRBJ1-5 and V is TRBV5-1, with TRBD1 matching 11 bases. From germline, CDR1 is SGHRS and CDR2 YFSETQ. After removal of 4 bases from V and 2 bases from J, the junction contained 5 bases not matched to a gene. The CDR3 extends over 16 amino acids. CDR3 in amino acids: CASSAGTGGGNQPQHF. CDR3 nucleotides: TGCGCCAGCAGCGCGGGGACAGGGGGTGGCAATCAGCCCCAGCATTTT.

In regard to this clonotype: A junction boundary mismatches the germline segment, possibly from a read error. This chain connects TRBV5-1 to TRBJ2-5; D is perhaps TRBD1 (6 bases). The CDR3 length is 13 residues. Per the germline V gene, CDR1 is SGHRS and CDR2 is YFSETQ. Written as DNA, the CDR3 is TGTGCCAGCAGCGAGGGACAACAAGAGACCCAGTACTTC. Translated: CASSEGQQETQYF.

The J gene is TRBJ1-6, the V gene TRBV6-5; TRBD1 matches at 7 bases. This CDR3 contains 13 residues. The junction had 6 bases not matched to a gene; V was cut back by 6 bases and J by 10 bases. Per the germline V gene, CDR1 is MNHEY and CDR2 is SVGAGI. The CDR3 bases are TGTGCCAGCAGAAGACAGGGCATCTCACCCCTCCACTTT. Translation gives CASRRQGISPLHF.

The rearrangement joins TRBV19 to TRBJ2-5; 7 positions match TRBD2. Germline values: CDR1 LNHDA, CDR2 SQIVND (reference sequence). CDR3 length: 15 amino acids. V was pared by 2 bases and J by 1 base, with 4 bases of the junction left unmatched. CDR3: CASSILAGAQETQYF. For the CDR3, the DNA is TGTGCCAGTAGTATACTCGCGGGAGCCCAAGAGACCCAGTACTTC. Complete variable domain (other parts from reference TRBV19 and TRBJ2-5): DGGITQSPKYLFRKEGQNVTLSCEQNLNHDAMYWYRQDPGQGLRLIYYSQIVNDFQKGDIAEGYSVSREKKESFPLTVTSAQKNPTAFYLCASSILAGAQETQYFGPGTRLLVL.

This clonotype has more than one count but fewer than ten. CDR3 in DNA: TGTGCCAGCAGCTTAGAAGGATCAGGGGCGAACACTGAAGCTTTCTTT. It yields the protein CASSLEGSGANTEAFF. The J gene is TRBJ1-1, the V gene TRBV11-3; possibly TRBD1 for D (6 bases). The germline V gene encodes CDR1 SGHNT and CDR2 YENEEA. V dropped 0 bases and J dropped 1 base, with 12 bases sitting between them. The CDR3 is 16 residues long.

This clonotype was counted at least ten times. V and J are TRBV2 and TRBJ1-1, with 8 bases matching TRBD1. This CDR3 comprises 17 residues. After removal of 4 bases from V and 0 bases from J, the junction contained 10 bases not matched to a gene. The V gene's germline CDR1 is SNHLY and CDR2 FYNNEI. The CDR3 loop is CASSVTGGLSVNTEAFF. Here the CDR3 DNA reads TGTGCCAGCAGTGTCACAGGGGGTCTGTCCGTGAACACTGAAGCTTTCTTT.

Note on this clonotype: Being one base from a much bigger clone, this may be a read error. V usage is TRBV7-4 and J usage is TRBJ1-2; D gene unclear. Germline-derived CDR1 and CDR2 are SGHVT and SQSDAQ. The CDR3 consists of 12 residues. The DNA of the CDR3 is TGTGCCAACAGCTTGGTCCCAAGTGGCTACACCTTC. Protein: CANSLVPSGYTF.

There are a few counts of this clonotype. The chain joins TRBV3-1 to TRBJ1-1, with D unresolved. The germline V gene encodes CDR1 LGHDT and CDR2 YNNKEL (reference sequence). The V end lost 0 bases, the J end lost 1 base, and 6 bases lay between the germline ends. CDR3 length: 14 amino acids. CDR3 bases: TGTGCCAGCAGCCAAGACCAACGGAACACTGAAGCTTTCTTT. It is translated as CASSQDQRNTEAFF.

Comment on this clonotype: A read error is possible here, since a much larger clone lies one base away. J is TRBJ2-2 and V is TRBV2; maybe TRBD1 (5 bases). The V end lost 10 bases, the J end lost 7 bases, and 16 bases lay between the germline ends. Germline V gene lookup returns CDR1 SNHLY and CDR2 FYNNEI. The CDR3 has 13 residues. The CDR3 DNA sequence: TGTGCCATCGGGCCCAGGGCTGGCGGGGAGCTGTTTTTT. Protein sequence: CAIGPRAGGELFF.

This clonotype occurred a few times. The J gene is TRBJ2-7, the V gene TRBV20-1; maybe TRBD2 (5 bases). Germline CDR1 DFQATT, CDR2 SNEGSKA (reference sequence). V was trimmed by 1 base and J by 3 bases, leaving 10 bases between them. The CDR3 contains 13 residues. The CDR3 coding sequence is TGCAGTGCTAGAGGCCCCGCGGGCTACGAGCAGTACTTC. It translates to CSARGPAGYEQYF.

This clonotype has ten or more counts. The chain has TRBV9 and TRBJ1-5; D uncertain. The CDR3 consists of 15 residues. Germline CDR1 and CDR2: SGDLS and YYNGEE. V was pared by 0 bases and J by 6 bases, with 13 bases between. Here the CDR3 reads CASSVGPGQGQPQHF. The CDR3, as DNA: TGTGCCAGCAGCGTAGGTCCAGGCCAAGGTCAGCCCCAGCATTTT.

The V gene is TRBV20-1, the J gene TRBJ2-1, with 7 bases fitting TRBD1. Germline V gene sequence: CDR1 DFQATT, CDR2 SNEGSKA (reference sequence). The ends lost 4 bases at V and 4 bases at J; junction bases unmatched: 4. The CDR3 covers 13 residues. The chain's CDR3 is CSAIDRVYNEQFF. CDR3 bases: TGCAGTGCTATCGACAGGGTTTACAATGAGCAGTTCTTC.

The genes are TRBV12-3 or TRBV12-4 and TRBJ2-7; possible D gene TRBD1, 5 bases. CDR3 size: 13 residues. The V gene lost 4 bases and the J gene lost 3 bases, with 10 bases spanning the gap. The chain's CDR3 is CASSSTDGYEQYF. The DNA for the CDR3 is TGTGCCAGCAGTTCGACAGACGGCTACGAGCAGTACTTC.

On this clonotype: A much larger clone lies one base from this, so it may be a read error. The CDR3 DNA sequence: TGTGCCAGCAGCTTGGGGATGGGGGCCCACCAAGAGGCCCAGTACTTC. This codes for CASSLGMGAHQEAQYF. This chain joins TRBV7-9 and TRBJ2-5; D possibly corresponds to TRBD1 (6 bases). Germline-derived CDR1 and CDR2 are SEHNR and FQNEAQ (reference sequence). CDR3 length: 16 residues.

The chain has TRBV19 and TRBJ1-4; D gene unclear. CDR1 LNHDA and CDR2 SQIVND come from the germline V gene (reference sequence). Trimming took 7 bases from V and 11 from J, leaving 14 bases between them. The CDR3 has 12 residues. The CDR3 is CASKGGSWKLFF. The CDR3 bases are TGTGCCAGTAAAGGAGGGTCCTGGAAACTGTTTTTT.

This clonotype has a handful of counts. The CDR3 spells CSATLRRPSDGYTF. In nucleotides, the CDR3 is TGCAGTGCGACCCTCAGACGCCCGTCAGATGGCTACACCTTC. The J gene is TRBJ1-2, the V gene TRBV20-1; D ambiguous. The germline V and J ends were trimmed by 6 bases and 6 bases, with 20 bases remaining between them. This CDR3 spans 14 amino acids. CDR1 is DFQATT and CDR2 is SNEGSKA in the germline V gene (reference sequence).

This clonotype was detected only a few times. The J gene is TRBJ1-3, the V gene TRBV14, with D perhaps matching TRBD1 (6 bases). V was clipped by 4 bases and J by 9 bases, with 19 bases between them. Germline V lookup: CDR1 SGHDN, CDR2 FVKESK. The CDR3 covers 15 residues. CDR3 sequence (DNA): TGTGCCAGCAGCCGAAGGGGTACAGGGCAAAGCACCATATATTTT. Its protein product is CASSRRGTGQSTIYF.

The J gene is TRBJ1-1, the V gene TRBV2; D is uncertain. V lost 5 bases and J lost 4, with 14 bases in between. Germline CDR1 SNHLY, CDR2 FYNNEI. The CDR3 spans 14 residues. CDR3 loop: CASSRQEESTEAFF. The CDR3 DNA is TGTGCCAGCAGTCGGCAGGAAGAGAGCACTGAAGCTTTCTTT.

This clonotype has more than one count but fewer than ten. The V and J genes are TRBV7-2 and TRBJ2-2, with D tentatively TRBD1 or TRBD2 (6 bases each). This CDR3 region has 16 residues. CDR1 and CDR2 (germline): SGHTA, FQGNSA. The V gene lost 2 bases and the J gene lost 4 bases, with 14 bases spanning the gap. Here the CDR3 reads CASSLFGGRVTGELFF. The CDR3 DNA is TGTGCCAGCAGCTTATTTGGGGGGCGCGTCACCGGGGAGCTGTTTTTT.

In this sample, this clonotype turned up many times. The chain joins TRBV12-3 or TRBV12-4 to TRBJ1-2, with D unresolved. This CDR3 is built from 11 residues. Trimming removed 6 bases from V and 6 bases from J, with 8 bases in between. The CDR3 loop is CASSLGNGYTF. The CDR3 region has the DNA TGTGCCAGCAGCTTGGGGAATGGCTACACCTTC.

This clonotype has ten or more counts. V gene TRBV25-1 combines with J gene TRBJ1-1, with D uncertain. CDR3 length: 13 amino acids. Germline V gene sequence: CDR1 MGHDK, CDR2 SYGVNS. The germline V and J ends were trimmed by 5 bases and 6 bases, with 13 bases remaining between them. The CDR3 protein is CASSPHAVAEAFF. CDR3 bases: TGTGCCAGCAGTCCCCACGCGGTCGCTGAAGCTTTCTTT. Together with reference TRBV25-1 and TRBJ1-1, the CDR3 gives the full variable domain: EADIYQTPRYLVIGTGKKITLECSQTMGHDKMYWYQQDPGMELHLIHYSYGVNSTEKGDLSSESTVSRIRTEHFPLTLESARPSHTSQYLCASSPHAVAEAFFGQGTRLTVV.

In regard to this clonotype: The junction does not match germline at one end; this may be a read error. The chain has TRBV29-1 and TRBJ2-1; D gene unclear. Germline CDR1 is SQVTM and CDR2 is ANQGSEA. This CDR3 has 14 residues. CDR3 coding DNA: TGCAGCGTTGAAGGGGGATTTGGCTACATTGAGCAGTTCTTC. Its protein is CSVEGGFGYIEQFF.

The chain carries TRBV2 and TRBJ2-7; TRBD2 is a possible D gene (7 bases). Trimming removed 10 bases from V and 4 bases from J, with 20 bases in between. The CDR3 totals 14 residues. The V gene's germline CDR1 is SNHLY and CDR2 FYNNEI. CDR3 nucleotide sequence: TGTGCCACCCTTGGGGGGGGGGCCCCTTACGAGCAGTACTTC. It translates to CATLGGGAPYEQYF.

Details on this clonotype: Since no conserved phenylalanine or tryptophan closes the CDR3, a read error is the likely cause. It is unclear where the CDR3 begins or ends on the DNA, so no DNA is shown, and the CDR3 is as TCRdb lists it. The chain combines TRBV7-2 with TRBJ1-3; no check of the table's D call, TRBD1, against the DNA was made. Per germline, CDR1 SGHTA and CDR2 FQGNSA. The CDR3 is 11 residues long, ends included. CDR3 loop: CASSLGGTGAL.

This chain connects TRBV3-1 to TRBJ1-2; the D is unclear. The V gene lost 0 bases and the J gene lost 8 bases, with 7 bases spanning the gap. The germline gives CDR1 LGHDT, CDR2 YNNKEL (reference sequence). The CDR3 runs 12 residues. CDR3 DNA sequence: TGTGCCAGCAGCCAAGATTACGGGGGCTACACCTTC. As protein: CASSQDYGGYTF.

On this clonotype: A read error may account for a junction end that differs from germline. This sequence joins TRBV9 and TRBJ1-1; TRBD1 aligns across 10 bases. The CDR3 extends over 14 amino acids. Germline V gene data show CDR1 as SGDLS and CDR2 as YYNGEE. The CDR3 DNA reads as TGTGTCAGCAGCCAAGGAGGGACAGGGGCTGAAGCTTTCTTT. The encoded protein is CVSSQGGTGAEAFF.

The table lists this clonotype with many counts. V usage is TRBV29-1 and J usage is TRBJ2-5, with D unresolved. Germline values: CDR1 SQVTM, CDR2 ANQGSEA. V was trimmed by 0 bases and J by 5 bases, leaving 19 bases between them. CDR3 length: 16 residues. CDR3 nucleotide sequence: TGCAGCGTTGAAGATCACCCGACGGTCTTTGGGGAGACCCAGTACTTC. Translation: CSVEDHPTVFGETQYF.